This TCR beta chain was sequenced for a study of blood T cells in healthy people across ages. Whole-study context: Roughly one uniquely barcoded beta molecule per two T cells was captured.

Peripheral blood, about 10 milliliters per donor, was collected. The authors ran a second PCR of 7 to 11 cycles using a sample-barcoded 5' primer and a J-beta primer mix. A template-switch adaptor containing 12 random nucleotides labeled each cDNA molecule. TCRdb independently ran MiXCR on the 5' RACE reads; one entry per CDR3 protein. The profile covers 800,000 to 1,000,000 distinct CDR3 sequences, with about 44% appearing a single time and 13% taken by the ten largest. V was shortened by 9 bases and J by 0 bases, with 9 bases between the two germline ends. This CDR3 has 12 residues. CDR1 and CDR2 from the germline V gene are SNHLY and FYNNEI. This clonotype was counted many times.

The gene calls are TRBV2 and TRBJ2-7; possible D gene TRBD1, 5 bases. Sequenced input: blood. This TCR was sampled from a man aged 25 to 40 in good health. In nucleotides, the CDR3 is TGTGCCAGTGGGGCCCTCTCCTACGAGCAGTACTTC. Amino acid sequence: CASGALSYEQYF.